One and the same sample provided the 7 T cell receptor beta chains below, sequenced in a study of blood T cell repertoires in COVID-19. Clones were read by immunoSEQ multiplex PCR, and TCRdb kept only the in-frame ones, dropping some. The sample holds around 200,000 clones, about nine tenths seen once. Source material: peripheral blood. The receptors originated from a man aged 65 to 85 with active or convalescent COVID-19.

In the case of this clone: This sample includes further DNA sequences coding for the same CDR3. The chain employs TRBV18 and TRBJ2-5; perhaps TRBD1 as D (5 bases). V dropped 3 bases and J dropped 2 bases, with 7 bases sitting between them. Germline CDR1 is KGHSH and CDR2 is LQKENI. This CDR3 region has 13 residues. The CDR3 region is CASSPQGQETQYF. Written as DNA, the CDR3 is TGTGCCAGCTCACCGCAGGGTCAAGAGACCCAGTACTTC.

V usage is TRBV4-3 and J usage is TRBJ2-2; 7 bases map to TRBD1. V lost 0 bases, J lost 4 bases, and 11 bases stayed unmatched. From germline, CDR1 is LGHNA and CDR2 YSLEER. CDR3 length: 18 amino acids. CDR3 DNA: TGCGCCAGCAGCCAAGACATGACAGGGAGTCTTGGCACCGGGGAGCTGTTTTTT. Its translation is CASSQDMTGSLGTGELFF.

This clone was picked up a small number of times. This chain uses TRBV28 with TRBJ1-5, with 9 bases identical to TRBD1. Germline V gives CDR1 MDHEN, CDR2 SYDVKM. The V gene end was trimmed by 4 bases and the J gene end by 4 bases; junction bases not matched to a gene: 8. This CDR3 comprises 16 residues. DNA of the CDR3: TGTGCCAGCAGTTCGAGGGGACAGGGCCCGAATCAGCCCCAGCATTTT. It yields the protein CASSSRGQGPNQPQHF.

The chain is built from TRBV7-9 and TRBJ1-3; maybe TRBD1 (5 bases). V was pared by 3 bases and J by 16 bases, with 25 bases between. From germline, CDR1 is SEHNR and CDR2 FQNEAQ (reference sequence). CDR3 length equals 15 residues. CDR3 bases: TGTGCCAGCAGCTTTTCAGTTTGGGGCAGAGCCCGTCCCTATTTT. It codes for CASSFSVWGRARPYF.

CDR3 residues: CASSYGDTGQYF. The DNA for the CDR3 is TGTGCCAGCAGTTACGGGGACACAGGGCAGTACTTC. The J gene is TRBJ2-7, the V gene TRBV6-2 or TRBV6-3; possible D gene TRBD1, 6 bases. Germline V lookup: CDR1 MNHEY, CDR2 SVGEGT. The CDR3 is 12 amino acids. The ends were cut back, 2 bases at V and 9 bases at J, with 11 bases in the middle.

This clone was detected only once. The chain uses TRBV5-1 and TRBJ1-1; tentatively, D is TRBD1 (5 bases). V was pared by 4 bases and J by 0 bases, with 13 bases between. Germline CDR1 is SGHRS and CDR2 is YFSETQ. There are 15 residues in the CDR3. The chain's CDR3 is CASSPAGGMNTEAFF. In DNA form, the CDR3 reads TGCGCCAGCAGCCCGGCGGGGGGGATGAACACTGAAGCTTTCTTT.

The chain combines TRBV5-1 with TRBJ2-3; 10 nucleotides line up with TRBD2. V lost 1 base to trimming and J lost 3 bases; unmatched junction nucleotides: 14. The germline CDR1 and CDR2 sequences are SGHRS and YFSETQ. This CDR3 is 19 amino acids long. The CDR3 nucleotides are TGCGCCAGCAGCTTGCATCCAGCGGGAGGGCCCGACGCGACAGATACGCAGTATTTT. Encoded protein: CASSLHPAGGPDATDTQYF. Supplemented by reference TRBV5-1 and TRBJ2-3, the full variable domain reads KAGVTQTPRYLIKTRGQQVTLSCSPISGHRSVSWYQQTPGQGLQFLFEYFSETQRNKGNFPGRFSGRQFSNSRSEMNVSTLELGDSALYLCASSLHPAGGPDATDTQYFGPGTRLTVL.